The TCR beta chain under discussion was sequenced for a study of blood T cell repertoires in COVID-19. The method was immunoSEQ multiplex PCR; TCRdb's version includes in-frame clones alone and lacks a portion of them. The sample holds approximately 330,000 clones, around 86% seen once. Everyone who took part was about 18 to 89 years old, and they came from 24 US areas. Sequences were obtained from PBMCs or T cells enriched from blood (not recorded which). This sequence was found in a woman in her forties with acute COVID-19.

CDR3 amino acids: CASSQDRVNNSPLHF. The CDR3 DNA sequence: TGTGCCAGCAGCCAGGACAGGGTAAATAATTCACCCCTCCACTTT. The V and J genes are TRBV4-2 and TRBJ1-6; 8 bases fit TRBD1. This CDR3 has 15 amino acids. V lost 3 bases, J lost 5 bases, and 3 bases stayed unmatched. The germline CDR1 and CDR2 sequences are LGHNA and YNFKEQ.